This T cell receptor (beta chain) was recorded in a study of CD8+CD57+ T cells in acquired aplastic anemia (dated by TCRdb to 2017 to 2018). About the study as a whole: CD8+CD57+ expansion was defined as a frequency above the mean frequency observed in healthy subjects. The paper's findings and limits, for the study overall: About 30 CD8+ CDR3 sequences were found to be shared between patients and controls, but these sequences appeared to be highly expressed in patients and within the immunodominant clones of the patients. In patients, decreased diversity was observed in CD8+CD57+ cells compared with total CD4+ and CD8+ cell pools. CD8+ Simpson's diversity did not differ significantly between patients and healthy controls (P=0.060).

This clonotype occurred a few times. Its antigen remains unidentified. Within one base of it there is no much larger clone, and no base qualities were kept. Including the terminal cysteine and phenylalanine, the CDR3 comprises 15 residues. The sequence is cut down to CDR3 DNA, 45 bases in frame from base 1. Unmatched junction bases come to 0, with V trimmed by 0 bases and J by 0 bases. For CDR1 and CDR2, the germline V gene lists MNHNS and SASEGT. Expansion of CD8+CD57+ cells had been shown by flow cytometry in the patients chosen for sequencing. For 2 of the 12 patients, enough cells were available to additionally sequence CD8+CD57+ effector memory cells. Every patient had a diagnosis of severe acquired aplastic anemia based on International Study of Aplastic Anemia and Agranulocytosis and Camitta criteria. Patients had received no therapy at the time of blood sampling. Bead enrichment of CD8+CD57+ cells gave a mean DNA yield of roughly 1.7 ug. TCR repertoires of sorted CD4+ and CD8+ blood T cells from severe aplastic anemia patients and healthy subjects were deep-sequenced in the study. Patients were enrolled in the USA under clinicaltrials.gov protocols 00001620, 01623167, 00001397, 00071045, 00081523 and 00961064. Ficoll-Paque density gradient centrifugation was used to isolate peripheral blood mononuclear cells.

Genomic DNA served as template for TCR beta VDJ combination and CDR3 sequence profiling. An Illumina HiSeq 2000 was used for TCR repertoire sequencing. The study's own analysis went as follows. TRBV/TRBJ rearrangement plots, CDR3 size and DJ length profiles, and Simpson's diversity index were used to evaluate the repertoires. The most abundant DNA sequence in the deep sequencing data was taken as the immunodominant clone. CDR3 amino acid sequences were checked for sharing across subjects and were also compared against the VDJdb database and published repertoires. TCRdb itself trimmed the public reads at Q25 with fastp, ran MiXCR and retained productive beta chains. Every distinct CDR3 protein forms one entry, paired with its most common genes and DNA. What appears here as the V and J calls and clone size reflects TCRdb's work, not the paper's. Here the sample has around 19,000 distinct CDR3 sequences; less than 40% occur a single time. The top ten hold around 87% of the sample.

The clonotype was recovered from a human donor with aplastic anemia. Here the chain combines TRBV6-1 and TRBJ2-7; the central 9 bases match TRBD2. Sequencing input: CD8+CD57+ T cells sorted from PBMCs. Explained via the paper, the cell subset or site label denotes: bead-enriched CD8+CD57+ effector memory T cells from SAA patients. Read as DNA, the sequence is TGTGCCAGCAGTGAAGCTAGCGGGAGCTCCTACGAGCAGTACTTC. Protein translation: CASSEASGSSYEQYF.